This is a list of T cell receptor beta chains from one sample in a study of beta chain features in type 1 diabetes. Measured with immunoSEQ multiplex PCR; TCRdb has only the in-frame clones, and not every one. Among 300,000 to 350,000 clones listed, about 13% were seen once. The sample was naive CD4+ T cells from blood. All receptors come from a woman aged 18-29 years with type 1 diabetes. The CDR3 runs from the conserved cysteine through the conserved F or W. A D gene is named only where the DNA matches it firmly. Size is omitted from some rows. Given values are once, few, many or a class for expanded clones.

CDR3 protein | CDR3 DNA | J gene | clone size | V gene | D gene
CASSEGLASDTQYF | TGTGCCAGCAGTGAAGGACTAGCCTCGGATACGCAGTATTTT | TRBJ2-3 | NA | TRBV2 | TRBD2
CASSLGLAGGSNEQFF | TGTGCCAGCAGCTTAGGACTAGCGGGAGGGAGCAATGAGCAGTTCTTC | TRBJ2-1 | NA | TRBV11-3 | TRBD2
CASSKRDLNSGANVLTF | TGTGCCAGCAGCAAGCGGGACCTTAACTCTGGGGCCAACGTCCTGACTTTC | TRBJ2-6 | few | TRBV7-9 | TRBD2
CASSSQRYQETQYF | TGTGCCAGCAGCTCCCAGCGGTACCAAGAGACCCAGTACTTC | TRBJ2-5 | NA | TRBV7-8 | NA
CASSHVDNNEQFF | TGCGCCAGCAGCCACGTTGACAACAATGAGCAGTTCTTC | TRBJ2-1 | NA | TRBV4-3 | NA
CSVEGREGLETQYF | TGCAGCGTTGAAGGGCGGGAGGGCCTAGAGACCCAGTACTTC | TRBJ2-5 | few | TRBV29-1 | TRBD2
CAISDGTREGNTQYF | TGTGCCATCAGTGATGGGACTAGAGAGGGTAATACGCAGTATTTT | TRBJ2-3 | NA | TRBV10-3 | TRBD2
CASSLARGRDIQYF | TGCGCCAGCAGCTTGGCCAGGGGAAGGGACATTCAGTACTTC | TRBJ2-4 | NA | TRBV5-1 | NA
CASSRPVEGSEQFF | TGCGCCAGCAGCCGCCCCGTGGAGGGCTCCGAACAGTTCTTC | TRBJ2-1 | NA | TRBV4-1 | NA
CASSVPTGREQYF | TGTGCCAGCAGCGTCCCAACAGGGCGCGAGCAGTACTTC | TRBJ2-7 | NA | TRBV5-8 | NA